This T cell receptor (beta chain) appears in the sequencing data of a study of regulatory T cells in long-lasting Graves disease. In its sample, this clonotype was seen many times. CDR1 is MNHGY, CDR2 SVAAGI, per germline. The CDR3 runs to 15 residues. Trimming took 3 bases from V and 0 from J, leaving 12 bases between them. Regarding time point: newly diagnosed GD, antithyroid drugs for less than 3 months. The TCR library was made from RNA that had been extracted from PBMCs in TRIzol. CDR3 regions were amplified by Arm-PCR using iRepertoire HTBI primers to build TCR beta libraries. TCRdb reprocessed the multiplex PCR reads with MiXCR, giving one entry per CDR3 protein. The table records about 470,000 distinct CDR3 sequences, about 15% of them present only once. This same sample was also part of a study on T cells in Graves' hyperthyroidism and ophthalmopathy. From that paper: Most thyroid clonotypes with frequency above 0.001 were detected in blood.

The sequence was collected from a woman aged 30 to 39 with Graves disease. The specimen comprised peripheral blood mononuclear cells (PBMCs), sampled at new diagnosis, from a patient treated with antithyroid drugs. The chain recombines TRBV6-9 with TRBJ2-7; tentatively, D is TRBD1 (5 bases). The CDR3 loop is CASSYTHRTSYEQYF. In nucleotides, the CDR3 is TGTGCCAGCAGTTACACACACAGGACCTCCTACGAGCAGTACTTC.